These 20 T cell receptor beta chains originate from one sample sequenced in a study of CD8+CD57+ T cells in acquired aplastic anemia. Only patients with CD8+CD57+ cell expansion on flow cytometry were chosen for sequencing. TCR beta VDJ and CDR3 were profiled, and genomic DNA was the template. TCRdb re-analysed the reads in MiXCR, keeping a single row per CDR3 protein. The table lists around 150,000 distinct CDR3 sequences, around 48% of them singletons. Sequences were obtained from sorted CD4+, CD8+, or CD8+CD57+ T cells (not recorded which) from PBMCs. The receptors shown here come from a human donor with aplastic anemia.

Note on this clonotype: A read error is possible here, since a much larger clone lies one base away. CDR3 sequence (DNA): TGTGCCAGCAGCGTAGGGGACGGTACCTACGAGCAGTACTTC. This gives the protein CASSVGDGTYEQYF. This chain connects TRBV9 to TRBJ2-7; D tentatively reads TRBD1 or TRBD2 (5 bases each). Trimming took 0 bases from V and 2 from J, leaving 9 bases between them. The germline V gene encodes CDR1 SGDLS and CDR2 YYNGEE. CDR3 length: 14 residues.

This clonotype was counted a few times. V and J are TRBV18 and TRBJ2-1, with TRBD1 matching over 7 bases. The junction had 3 bases not matched to a gene; V was cut back by 4 bases and J by 6 bases. The CDR3 has 13 residues. Germline V CDR1 and CDR2: KGHSH, LQKENI. CDR3 sequence reads: CASSHQGVNEQFF. CDR3 nucleotides: TGTGCCAGCTCACACCAGGGGGTCAATGAGCAGTTCTTC.

The chain couples TRBV12-5 to TRBJ1-1, with D possibly TRBD1 on 6 matching bases. V was trimmed by 7 bases and J by 4 bases, leaving 13 bases between them. Germline V gene sequence: CDR1 LGHNT, CDR2 FRNRAP. This CDR3 has 13 amino acids. CDR3 region: CASAEQGPTEAFF. CDR3 DNA: TGTGCTAGTGCCGAACAGGGTCCCACTGAAGCTTTCTTT.

The rearrangement joins TRBV24-1 to TRBJ1-6, with 9 bases aligning to TRBD1. J gave up 10 bases and V 4 bases, and 10 bases lay outside the gene matches. Germline V gene lookup returns CDR1 KGHDR and CDR2 SFDVKD. The CDR3 is 16 residues long. The CDR3 bases are TGTGCCACCAGTGACCCGGACAGGGGAGGAAGGTCACCCCTCCACTTT. It specifies CATSDPDRGGRSPLHF.

CDR3 in amino acids: CASSLTDGLAYEQYF. The CDR3 DNA reads TGCGCCAGCAGCTTGACCGACGGGTTAGCCTACGAGCAGTACTTC. V usage is TRBV5-1 and J usage is TRBJ2-7; D ambiguous. Per the germline V gene, CDR1 is SGHRS and CDR2 is YFSETQ. V lost 1 base and J 2 bases, leaving 13 bases between the germline ends. The CDR3 sequence is 15 residues long.

This chain links TRBV19 with TRBJ1-3; D remains ambiguous. V was shortened by 6 bases and J by 0 bases, with 12 bases between the two germline ends. The CDR3 sequence is 15 residues long. The germline gives CDR1 LNHDA, CDR2 SQIVND (reference sequence). The CDR3 DNA is TGTGCCAGTAGCCGCCCTGGCAACTCTGGAAACACCATATATTTT. This sequence encodes CASSRPGNSGNTIYF.

The sample holds many counts of this clonotype. The rearrangement uses TRBV7-6 and TRBJ2-2, with D perhaps matching TRBD1 or TRBD2 (5 bases each). Germline-derived CDR1 and CDR2 are SGHVS and FNYEAQ. V was cut by 3 bases and J by 6 bases, with 8 bases left in between. This CDR3 contains 13 residues. In DNA form, the CDR3 reads TGTGCCAGCAGCTTGGGGGTGGCCGGGGAGCTGTTTTTT. This translates into CASSLGVAGELFF.

The gene calls are TRBV5-1 and TRBJ2-7; maybe TRBD1 (7 bases). The CDR3 contains 12 residues. Germline values: CDR1 SGHRS, CDR2 YFSETQ. The V end lost 0 bases, the J end lost 10 bases, and 11 bases lay between the germline ends. The CDR3 is CASSLARGVQYF. The CDR3 nucleotides are TGCGCCAGCAGCTTGGCCAGGGGGGTACAGTACTTC.

This clonotype has ten or more counts. The chain carries TRBV7-1 and TRBJ2-6; D could derive from TRBD1 or TRBD2 (6 bases each). TRBV7-1 is annotated as an ORF whose role is uncertain. The germline V and J ends were trimmed by 2 bases and 2 bases, with 19 bases remaining between them. The CDR3 sequence is 19 residues long. CDR3 region: CASSSRGERPIAGANVLTF. The DNA of the CDR3 is TGTGCCAGCAGCTCAAGGGGGGAACGACCTATAGCTGGGGCCAACGTCCTGACTTTC.

The chain employs TRBV3-1 and TRBJ2-7, with a tentative D call TRBD2 (5 bases). Trimming stripped 0 bases from V and 9 bases from J, with 18 bases between. Germline values: CDR1 LGHDT, CDR2 YNNKEL (reference sequence). This CDR3 has 15 residues. CDR3 nucleotides: TGTGCCAGCAGCCAAGAGCTTCTAGCTGCCAACGGGCAGTACTTC. Translating it yields CASSQELLAANGQYF.

There are many counts of this clonotype. The chain joins TRBV12-3 or TRBV12-4 to TRBJ2-6, with D possibly being TRBD1 or TRBD2 (5 bases each). The CDR3 runs to 16 residues. V lost 7 bases to trimming and J lost 1 base, with 14 bases between them. Here the CDR3 DNA reads TGTGCCAGCACTACTTTGGGGGAATCTGGGGCCAACGTCCTGACTTTC. Protein sequence: CASTTLGESGANVLTF.

Comments on this clonotype: A much larger clone differs by one base, so this may be a read error. The chain uses TRBV7-8 and TRBJ1-3; D unclear. Germline values: CDR1 SGHVS, CDR2 FQNEAQ. The CDR3 runs 15 residues. Trimming removed 5 bases at V and 1 base at J, with 12 bases between. CDR3 sequence reads: CASSPPWTSGNTIYF. The CDR3 coding sequence is TGTGCCAGCAGCCCACCGTGGACGTCTGGAAACACCATATATTTT. The variable domain in full, completed from reference TRBV7-8 and TRBJ1-3, reads GAGVSQSPRYKVAKRGQDVALRCDPISGHVSLFWYQQALGQGPEFLTYFQNEAQLDKSGLPSDRFFAERPEGSVSTLKIQRTQQEDSAVYLCASSPPWTSGNTIYFGEGSWLTVV.

The chain links TRBV9 to TRBJ2-7; D may be TRBD1 (6 bases). Trimming took off 0 bases at V and 4 bases at J, with 14 bases between the two ends. The CDR3 covers 15 residues. Germline values: CDR1 SGDLS, CDR2 YYNGEE. The CDR3 spells CASSVATGTGYEQYF. CDR3 DNA: TGTGCCAGCAGCGTAGCCACAGGGACGGGGTACGAGCAGTACTTC.

This clonotype came up many times. The gene calls are TRBV15 and TRBJ1-1; D not resolved. The CDR3 totals 14 residues. In germline, CDR1 is LNHNV, CDR2 YYDKDF (reference sequence). The V and J ends lost 1 base and 0 bases respectively, with 6 bases between them. CDR3 sequence reads: CATSRGDLNTEAFF. Here the CDR3 DNA reads TGTGCCACCAGCAGAGGCGACTTGAACACTGAAGCTTTCTTT.

This clonotype has at least ten counts. This chain joins TRBV4-2 and TRBJ2-5; 9 bases align to TRBD2. With 4 bases clipped from V and 5 bases from J, the junction kept 11 bases outside the gene matches. CDR1 and CDR2 from the germline V gene are LGHNA and YNFKEQ. CDR3 length: 16 amino acids. DNA for the CDR3: TGTGCCAGCAGCCCCGGGGTAGCGGGAGAAGGGGAGACCCAGTACTTC. Its translation: CASSPGVAGEGETQYF.

Remarks on this clonotype: Since a much larger clone is just one base distant, this may be a read error. The chain uses TRBV25-1 and TRBJ2-1, with 7 bases lining up with TRBD2. Germline CDR1 and CDR2: MGHDK and SYGVNS. The CDR3 totals 10 residues. The CDR3 bases are TGTGTCAGCGGGGACAATGAGCAGTTCTTC. Amino acids: CVSGDNEQFF.

This clonotype was seen ten or more times. This sequence joins TRBV5-8 and TRBJ2-7; D unresolved. Looked up from germline, CDR1 is SGHTS and CDR2 is YDEGEE. The germline V and J ends were trimmed by 6 bases and 2 bases, with 9 bases remaining between them. The CDR3 has 12 amino acids. The CDR3 reads CASNYRPYEQYF. The CDR3, as DNA: TGTGCCAGCAACTACCGTCCCTACGAGCAGTACTTC.

The chain has TRBV7-3 and TRBJ2-5; 11 bases agree with TRBD2. Looked up from germline, CDR1 is SGHTA and CDR2 is FQGTGA. Germline trimming cut 4 bases from V and 3 bases from J; bases unmatched to any gene: 7. This CDR3 comprises 16 residues. CDR3 loop: CASSSVAGGDEETQYF. The CDR3 DNA is TGTGCCAGCAGCTCTGTAGCGGGAGGGGATGAAGAGACCCAGTACTTC.

The chain uses TRBV20-1 and TRBJ1-6, with TRBD1 matching over 7 bases. Germline CDR1 is DFQATT and CDR2 is SNEGSKA (reference sequence). J was trimmed by 9 bases and V by 0 bases; bases with no gene match: 11. This CDR3 spans 16 amino acids. CDR3 in amino acids: CSARDTQGLGGSPLHF. CDR3 in DNA: TGCAGTGCTAGAGATACACAGGGGTTGGGAGGTTCACCCCTCCACTTT.

This clonotype was seen more than once but under ten times. This chain links TRBV10-1 with TRBJ1-2; D unresolved. Germline CDR1 WNHNN, CDR2 SYGVQD (reference sequence). V was clipped by 0 bases and J by 0 bases, with 20 bases between them. The CDR3 extends over 19 amino acids. The chain's CDR3 is CASSESYQSTWVANYGYTF. CDR3 DNA sequence: TGCGCCAGCAGTGAGTCGTATCAATCCACGTGGGTAGCTAACTATGGCTACACCTTC.